The 18 T cell receptor beta chains presented below share a single source sample, sequenced in a study of blood T cell repertoires in COVID-19. Generated by immunoSEQ multiplex PCR, the TCRdb table keeps only in-frame clones and is missing some. The repertoire consists of about 140,000 clones, with around 87% occurring once and the leading ten covering about 2.5%. Specimen: peripheral blood. These receptors were taken from a man between 50 and 59 years old with active COVID-19.

The V gene is TRBV7-2, the J gene TRBJ1-2; 10 nucleotides match TRBD1. J gave up 8 bases and V 5 bases, and 11 bases lay outside the gene matches. This CDR3 is built from 15 residues. Looked up from germline, CDR1 is SGHTA and CDR2 is FQGNSA. CDR3 residues: CASSIGDRGHRGYTF. For the CDR3, the DNA is TGTGCCAGCAGCATAGGAGACAGGGGGCATCGAGGCTACACCTTC.

The chain recombines TRBV28 with TRBJ2-3; D is unclear. V lost 7 bases and J 7 bases, leaving 12 bases between the germline ends. Germline assignment: CDR1 MDHEN and CDR2 SYDVKM. The CDR3 consists of 12 residues. The DNA for the CDR3 is TGTGCCAGCAAGGTGGGCTCGAATACGCAGTATTTT. Amino acids: CASKVGSNTQYF.

The chain combines TRBV7-8 with TRBJ2-7; D might be TRBD1 (6 bases). This CDR3 comprises 13 residues. CDR1 SGHVS and CDR2 FQNEAQ come from the germline V gene. V gave up 3 bases and J gave up 3 bases, with 9 bases separating them. CDR3 protein: CASSFIGGYEQYF. The CDR3 coding sequence is TGTGCCAGCAGCTTCATAGGGGGCTACGAGCAGTACTTC.

This clone was seen only once. The V call is TRBV6-5, the J call TRBJ2-5, with 11 bases identical to TRBD2. The CDR3 length is 14 residues. Germline lookup yields CDR1 MNHEY and CDR2 SVGAGI. V was pared by 7 bases and J by 5 bases, with 6 bases of the junction left unmatched. The CDR3 is CASTIAGGKETQYF. The CDR3 DNA reads TGTGCCAGCACTATAGCGGGGGGGAAGGAGACCCAGTACTTC.

The chain joins TRBV27 to TRBJ1-6, with D possibly being TRBD1 (6 bases). V was clipped by 5 bases and J by 6 bases, with 14 bases between them. The CDR3 has 15 residues. CDR1 MNHEY and CDR2 SMNVEV come from the germline V gene (reference sequence). The CDR3 DNA sequence: TGTGCCAGCAGTCTACAGGGTGCTGGTAATTCACCCCTCCACTTT. It codes for CASSLQGAGNSPLHF.

The chain links TRBV20-1 to TRBJ1-5; no definite D call. CDR3 size: 10 residues. In germline, CDR1 is DFQATT, CDR2 SNEGSKA (reference sequence). Between the trimmed V and J ends, which lost 4 bases and 5 bases, there was a span of 3 bases. Written as DNA, the CDR3 is TGCAGTGCTACCTATCAGCCCCAGCATTTT. It specifies CSATYQPQHF.

The V call is TRBV11-2, the J call TRBJ1-2, with D uncertain. The ends were cut back, 2 bases at V and 4 bases at J, with 11 bases in the middle. The CDR3 is 14 residues long. Per germline, CDR1 SGHAT and CDR2 FQNNGV. The chain's CDR3 is CASSLTRRGYGYTF. The DNA for the CDR3 is TGTGCCAGCAGCTTAACCCGACGAGGCTATGGCTACACCTTC.

J is TRBJ1-5 and V is TRBV7-8; TRBD1 is a possible D gene (5 bases). The CDR3 has 16 residues. The germline V and J ends were trimmed by 8 bases and 2 bases, with 19 bases remaining between them. Germline values: CDR1 SGHVS, CDR2 FQNEAQ. Here the CDR3 reads CASPGGESIGNQPQHF. CDR3 sequence (DNA): TGTGCCAGCCCCGGGGGGGAGAGTATTGGCAATCAGCCCCAGCATTTT.

The V and J genes are TRBV3-1 (or the pseudogene TRBV3-2) and TRBJ1-1; D possibly corresponds to TRBD1 (5 bases). Between the trimmed V and J ends, which lost 6 bases and 6 bases, there was a span of 14 bases. CDR1 is LGHDT and CDR2 is YNNKEL in the germline V gene (reference sequence). This CDR3 spans 13 amino acids. CDR3 DNA: TGTGCCAGCAGTTCGGGGGGGGTTTCTGAAGCTTTCTTT. Amino acids: CASSSGGVSEAFF.

The chain employs TRBV7-7 and TRBJ1-5; the D gene is possibly TRBD1 (6 bases). Looked up from germline, CDR1 is SSHAT and CDR2 is FNYEAQ (reference sequence). V gave up 5 bases and J gave up 3 bases, with 11 bases separating them. This CDR3 comprises 14 residues. The CDR3 DNA reads as TGTGCCAGCAGCGCTAGGACAGACAATCAGCCCCAGCATTTT. It encodes CASSARTDNQPQHF.

The chain couples TRBV5-1 to TRBJ2-3, with 11 bases that match TRBD2. The CDR3 is made up of 14 amino acids. V dropped 4 bases and J dropped 6; count of bases not matched to a gene: 4. Germline V lookup: CDR1 SGHRS, CDR2 YFSETQ. The CDR3 nucleotides are TGCGCCAGCAGCCAGACTAGCGGGGAGGATACGCAGTATTTT. As protein: CASSQTSGEDTQYF.

This clone was seen once. The rearrangement uses TRBV2 and TRBJ1-1; D remains ambiguous. Germline CDR1 and CDR2: SNHLY and FYNNEI. CDR3 length: 15 amino acids. V dropped 1 base and J dropped 1 base, with 10 bases sitting between them. The CDR3 spells CASSEGARQNTEAFF. DNA of the CDR3: TGTGCCAGCAGTGAAGGGGCGAGACAGAACACTGAAGCTTTCTTT.

This chain uses TRBV30 with TRBJ1-1; 7 bases fit TRBD1. J gave up 7 bases and V 4 bases, and 6 bases lay outside the gene matches. The CDR3 loop spans 12 amino acids. Germline lookup yields CDR1 GTSNPN and CDR2 SVGIG (reference sequence). The CDR3 DNA sequence: TGTGCCTGGAAAGACAACAGGGGTGAAGCTTTCTTT. Its translation: CAWKDNRGEAFF.

The chain is built from TRBV19 and TRBJ1-2; possibly TRBD1 for D (5 bases). The CDR3 contains 14 residues. The germline V gene encodes CDR1 LNHDA and CDR2 SQIVND (reference sequence). V shed 3 bases and J shed 5 bases, with 13 bases lying between them. The CDR3 DNA is TGTGCCAGTAGTATTGGAGGGACGGTATATGGCTACACCTTC. The encoded protein is CASSIGGTVYGYTF.

The J gene is TRBJ2-5, the V gene TRBV7-9, with D possibly being TRBD2 (5 bases). CDR3 length: 15 amino acids. Per germline, CDR1 SEHNR and CDR2 FQNEAQ (reference sequence). Trimming left V 5 bases short and J 2 bases short, with 15 bases between. CDR3 residues: CASSLSRGRQETQYF. The CDR3 DNA reads as TGTGCCAGCAGCCTTAGTCGGGGTCGGCAAGAGACCCAGTACTTC. Drawing the rest from reference TRBV7-9 and TRBJ2-5, the complete variable domain is DTGVSQNPRHKITKRGQNVTFRCDPISEHNRLYWYRQTLGQGPEFLTYFQNEAQLEKSRLLSDRFSAERPKGSFSTLEIQRTEQGDSAMYLCASSLSRGRQETQYFGPGTRLLVL.

This chain connects TRBV4-2 to TRBJ2-6, with 10 bases lining up with TRBD2. Germline V gene data show CDR1 as LGHNA and CDR2 as YNFKEQ. V lost 4 bases to trimming and J lost 1 base; unmatched junction nucleotides: 19. The CDR3 totals 22 residues. The CDR3 nucleotides are TGTGCCAGCAGCCGTCTCCTCGGTAGCGGGGGGCAGACCCCTTCTGGGGCCAACGTCCTGACTTTC. Amino acid sequence: CASSRLLGSGGQTPSGANVLTF.

The gene calls are TRBV7-8 and TRBJ1-4, with D perhaps matching TRBD1 (5 bases). The CDR3 totals 15 residues. Trimming took off 1 base at V and 7 bases at J, with 13 bases between the two ends. Per germline, CDR1 SGHVS and CDR2 FQNEAQ. CDR3 coding DNA: TGTGCCAGCAGCTTAGGTGGGGGGGATGGTGAAAAACTGTTTTTT. It translates to CASSLGGGDGEKLFF.

This chain connects TRBV19 to TRBJ1-4; TRBD1 matches at 8 bases. J gave up 7 bases and V 8 bases, and 6 bases lay outside the gene matches. Germline lookup yields CDR1 LNHDA and CDR2 SQIVND (reference sequence). The CDR3 has 13 residues. CDR3 residues: CASGRGRGEKLFF. The CDR3 DNA sequence: TGTGCCAGTGGCAGGGGGCGCGGTGAAAAACTGTTTTTT.